One sample yielded the 17 T cell receptor beta chains listed below, sequenced in a study of T cell responses to AZD1222 COVID-19 vaccine. Sequencing used immunoSEQ multiplex PCR; TCRdb keeps in-frame clones, though not all of them. This table holds around 100,000 clones, around 87% found once. Source: peripheral blood, taken on day 0 of MenACWY control vaccination. These TCRs come from an adult in good health.

This chain links TRBV18 with TRBJ2-3, with a tentative D call TRBD1 (6 bases). The germline gives CDR1 KGHSH, CDR2 LQKENI. V lost 2 bases and J lost 2, with 14 bases in between. This CDR3 is 16 amino acids long. The CDR3 sequence: CASSPGAGDATDTQYF. CDR3 bases: TGTGCCAGCTCACCAGGGGCAGGGGACGCCACAGATACGCAGTATTTT. The whole variable domain, filled in from reference TRBV18 and TRBJ2-3, reads NAGVMQNPRHLVRRRGQEARLRCSPMKGHSHVYWYRQLPEEGLKFMVYLQKENIIDESGMPKERFSAEFPKEGPSILRIQQVVRGDSAAYFCASSPGAGDATDTQYFGPGTRLTVL.

The V call is TRBV11-2, the J call TRBJ1-6, with 7 bases identical to TRBD1. The V gene end was trimmed by 0 bases and the J gene end by 9 bases; junction bases not matched to a gene: 5. The V gene's germline CDR1 is SGHAT and CDR2 FQNNGV. The CDR3 is made up of 15 amino acids. For the CDR3, the DNA is TGTGCCAGCAGCTTAGAATCAGGGGGGAGTTCACCCCTCCACTTT. Its protein is CASSLESGGSSPLHF.

This clone was found a few times. The chain combines TRBV7-2 with TRBJ1-5; D is undetermined. Trimming left V 6 bases short and J 5 bases short, with 11 bases between. Germline lookup yields CDR1 SGHTA and CDR2 FQGNSA. This CDR3 has 13 amino acids. Here the CDR3 reads CASSLNRDQPQHF. DNA of the CDR3: TGTGCCAGCAGTTTGAATAGGGATCAGCCCCAGCATTTT.

V is TRBV10-1 and J is TRBJ2-3, with D perhaps TRBD1 or TRBD2 (5 bases each). CDR3 size: 13 residues. In germline, CDR1 is WNHNN, CDR2 SYGVQD (reference sequence). The CDR3 region is CAGVIGSTDTQYF. The CDR3 nucleotides read TGCGCGGGGGTGATAGGTTCCACAGATACGCAGTATTTT.

The chain joins TRBV9 to TRBJ2-7; no clear D. This CDR3 is 14 amino acids long. Germline V lookup: CDR1 SGDLS, CDR2 YYNGEE. Trimming removed 0 bases at V and 7 bases at J, with 14 bases between. CDR3 region: CASSVGQVTEEQYF. The CDR3, as DNA: TGTGCCAGCAGCGTAGGGCAGGTGACCGAAGAGCAGTACTTC.

The chain carries TRBV28 and TRBJ2-7; D uncertain. V gave up 3 bases and J gave up 7 bases, with 16 bases separating them. The CDR3 contains 14 residues. Germline CDR1 reads MDHEN; CDR2 reads SYDVKM. CDR3 bases: TGTGCCAGCAGTTTTCCCTCCCGCCGGGCTGAGCAGTACTTC. It yields the protein CASSFPSRRAEQYF.

This sequence joins TRBV19 and TRBJ2-3, with TRBD2 as a possible D gene (6 bases). The germline CDR1 and CDR2 sequences are LNHDA and SQIVND (reference sequence). The V gene lost 6 bases and the J gene lost 5 bases, with 18 bases spanning the gap. This CDR3 has 15 amino acids. CDR3 protein: CASRVSVPRGDTQYF. The CDR3 nucleotides are TGTGCCAGTAGAGTCAGCGTTCCGCGGGGAGATACGCAGTATTTT.

The V gene is TRBV4-3, the J gene TRBJ1-4, with D uncertain. V lost 5 bases and J lost 5, with 15 bases in between. The CDR3 has 15 amino acids. Germline-derived CDR1 and CDR2 are LGHNA and YSLEER. The CDR3 nucleotides are TGCGCCAGCAGCGGACCTCGGGAGGAGAATGAAAAACTGTTTTTT. This gives the protein CASSGPREENEKLFF.

V and J are TRBV4-1 and TRBJ2-1; 7 nucleotides match TRBD2. The germline V gene has CDR1 MGHRA and CDR2 YSYEKL. The CDR3 length is 17 residues. The V gene end was trimmed by 0 bases and the J gene end by 0 bases; junction bases not matched to a gene: 5. This CDR3 reads CASSQERGLSSYNEQFF. The CDR3 DNA sequence: TGCGCCAGCAGCCAAGAAAGGGGACTATCCTCCTACAATGAGCAGTTCTTC.

V is TRBV30 and J is TRBJ1-6, with 8 bases matching TRBD1. With V trimmed by 8 bases and J by 7 bases, 10 bases remained unmatched. The V gene's germline CDR1 is GTSNPN and CDR2 SVGIG (reference sequence). CDR3 length: 14 residues. Here the CDR3 reads CATVPGQANSPLHF. The CDR3 DNA sequence: TGTGCCACCGTACCGGGACAGGCGAATTCACCCCTCCACTTT.

The chain uses TRBV28 and TRBJ2-7; D is uncertain. CDR1 MDHEN and CDR2 SYDVKM come from the germline V gene. The CDR3 is made up of 13 amino acids. V dropped 4 bases and J dropped 2 bases, with 9 bases sitting between them. CDR3 amino acids: CASSSESPYEQYF. Written as DNA, the CDR3 is TGTGCCAGCAGTTCGGAAAGCCCCTACGAGCAGTACTTC.

The rearrangement uses TRBV9 and TRBJ1-6; 11 bases fit TRBD1. The V gene's germline CDR1 is SGDLS and CDR2 YYNGEE. Trimming took 3 bases from V and 8 from J; bases not matched to a gene: 4. This CDR3 has 15 residues. CDR3 sequence (DNA): TGTGCCAGCAGCGCCGGACAGGGGGCGGATTCACCCCTCCACTTT. Amino acid sequence: CASSAGQGADSPLHF.

The chain couples TRBV18 to TRBJ1-6, with TRBD1 identical over 9 bases. CDR3 length equals 15 residues. J gave up 11 bases and V 0 bases, and 5 bases lay outside the gene matches. Per germline, CDR1 KGHSH and CDR2 LQKENI. CDR3 loop: CASSPPGQGRPPLHF. CDR3 coding DNA: TGTGCCAGCTCACCACCGGGACAGGGTAGGCCACCCCTCCACTTT.

This clone is a singleton in its sample. The CDR3 sequence: CANPKSGVGNEQYF. The CDR3 DNA sequence: TGTGCCAACCCTAAAAGCGGGGTAGGCAACGAGCAGTACTTC. The rearrangement uses TRBV5-8 and TRBJ2-7; 7 bases map to TRBD2. CDR1 SGHTS and CDR2 YDEGEE come from the germline V gene. This CDR3 has 14 residues. V lost 9 bases and J lost 5; bases outside the gene matches: 14.

The chain couples TRBV25-1 to TRBJ2-7, with TRBD2 matching 8 bases. The V gene end was trimmed by 4 bases and the J gene end by 1 base; junction bases not matched to a gene: 6. Germline V lookup: CDR1 MGHDK, CDR2 SYGVNS. This CDR3 region has 15 residues. The CDR3 sequence: CASSGSGVSSYEQYF. CDR3 nucleotide sequence: TGTGCCAGCAGTGGTAGCGGGGTTAGTTCCTACGAGCAGTACTTC.

The J gene is TRBJ1-2, the V gene TRBV3-1 (or the pseudogene TRBV3-2), with TRBD1 matching over 9 bases. The CDR3 extends over 16 amino acids. Looked up from germline, CDR1 is LGHDT and CDR2 is YNNKEL (reference sequence). J lost 3 bases, V lost 1 base, and 6 bases had no gene match. The CDR3 protein is CASSQARTGADYGYTF. The CDR3 nucleotides are TGTGCCAGCAGCCAAGCCCGGACAGGGGCAGACTATGGCTACACCTTC.

The chain is built from TRBV18 and TRBJ1-2, with a possible D match to TRBD1 (5 bases). The CDR3 spans 17 residues. Between the trimmed V and J ends, which lost 0 bases and 3 bases, there was a span of 17 bases. Germline V gene sequence: CDR1 KGHSH, CDR2 LQKENI. The CDR3: CASSPPVGGFGYYGYTF. The CDR3 DNA follows: TGTGCCAGCTCACCACCGGTCGGGGGATTCGGGTACTATGGCTACACCTTC.